This T cell receptor (beta chain) is from a study of CD8 T cells in Susac syndrome. Whole-study context: When blood was drawn, patients with Susac syndrome were on intravenous immunoglobulin alone, on corticosteroids, or therapy-naive.

Losses at the gene ends were 5 bases for V and 5 bases for J; bases not matched to a gene: 8. Germline CDR1 DFQATT, CDR2 SNEGSKA (reference sequence). CDR3 size: 14 residues. Roughly 0.45 to 1 ug RNA was reverse transcribed with random hexamers. TCRdb re-derived calls from the immunoSEQ multiplex PCR reads in MiXCR, one entry per CDR3 protein. The repertoire holds over 140,000 distinct CDR3 sequences, roughly 94% seen once, with roughly 0.14% in the top ten. The sequence was collected from a human donor with Susac syndrome. Sequencing was carried out using CD4+ T cells from PBMCs. The chain is built from TRBV20-1 and TRBJ2-5; 10 nucleotides line up with TRBD1. CDR3 nucleotides: TGCAGTGCTTTGACCGGGACAGGGGAGGAGACCCAGTACTTC. Translation gives CSALTGTGEETQYF.